This T cell receptor beta chain came from a study of blood T cell repertoires in COVID-19. Study-wide context: The United States, Italy and Spain supplied acute and convalescent COVID-19 samples.

Assay: immunoSEQ multiplex PCR; the TCRdb copy retains only in-frame clones and omits some. The repertoire holds some 700,000 clones, with about 87% as singletons. The TCR comes from a woman under 30 with acute or convalescent COVID-19. Sequenced input: peripheral blood.

The CDR3 nucleotides are TGCGCCAGCAGCCACGGACAGGGGGCGAACACTGAAGCTTTCTTT. This translates into CASSHGQGANTEAFF. The rearrangement joins TRBV5-1 to TRBJ1-1, with TRBD1 matching 11 bases. J lost 1 base, V lost 4 bases, and 3 bases had no gene match. Per germline, CDR1 SGHRS and CDR2 YFSETQ. This CDR3 is 15 amino acids long.